This T cell receptor (beta chain) was retrieved from a study of blood T cell repertoires in COVID-19. Background on the study: Sources were T cells, B-cell-depleted T cells, or PBMCs; the material itself was cDNA or gDNA.

TCRdb keeps only in-frame clones here, not all; method: immunoSEQ multiplex PCR. The sample carries under 200,000 clones, 87% recorded once. This CDR3 has 15 amino acids. V was shortened by 1 base and J by 5 bases, with 14 bases between the two germline ends. Looked up from germline, CDR1 is MNHEY and CDR2 is SMNVEV (reference sequence). The sequence was collected from a man aged 55 to 69 with active or convalescent COVID-19. Sequenced input: peripheral blood. The rearrangement links TRBV27 to TRBJ1-1; tentative D call: TRBD1 (6 bases). The CDR3 reads CASSLLGGVGTEAFF. In DNA, the CDR3 is TGTGCCAGCAGTTTATTAGGGGGGGTTGGAACTGAAGCTTTCTTT.